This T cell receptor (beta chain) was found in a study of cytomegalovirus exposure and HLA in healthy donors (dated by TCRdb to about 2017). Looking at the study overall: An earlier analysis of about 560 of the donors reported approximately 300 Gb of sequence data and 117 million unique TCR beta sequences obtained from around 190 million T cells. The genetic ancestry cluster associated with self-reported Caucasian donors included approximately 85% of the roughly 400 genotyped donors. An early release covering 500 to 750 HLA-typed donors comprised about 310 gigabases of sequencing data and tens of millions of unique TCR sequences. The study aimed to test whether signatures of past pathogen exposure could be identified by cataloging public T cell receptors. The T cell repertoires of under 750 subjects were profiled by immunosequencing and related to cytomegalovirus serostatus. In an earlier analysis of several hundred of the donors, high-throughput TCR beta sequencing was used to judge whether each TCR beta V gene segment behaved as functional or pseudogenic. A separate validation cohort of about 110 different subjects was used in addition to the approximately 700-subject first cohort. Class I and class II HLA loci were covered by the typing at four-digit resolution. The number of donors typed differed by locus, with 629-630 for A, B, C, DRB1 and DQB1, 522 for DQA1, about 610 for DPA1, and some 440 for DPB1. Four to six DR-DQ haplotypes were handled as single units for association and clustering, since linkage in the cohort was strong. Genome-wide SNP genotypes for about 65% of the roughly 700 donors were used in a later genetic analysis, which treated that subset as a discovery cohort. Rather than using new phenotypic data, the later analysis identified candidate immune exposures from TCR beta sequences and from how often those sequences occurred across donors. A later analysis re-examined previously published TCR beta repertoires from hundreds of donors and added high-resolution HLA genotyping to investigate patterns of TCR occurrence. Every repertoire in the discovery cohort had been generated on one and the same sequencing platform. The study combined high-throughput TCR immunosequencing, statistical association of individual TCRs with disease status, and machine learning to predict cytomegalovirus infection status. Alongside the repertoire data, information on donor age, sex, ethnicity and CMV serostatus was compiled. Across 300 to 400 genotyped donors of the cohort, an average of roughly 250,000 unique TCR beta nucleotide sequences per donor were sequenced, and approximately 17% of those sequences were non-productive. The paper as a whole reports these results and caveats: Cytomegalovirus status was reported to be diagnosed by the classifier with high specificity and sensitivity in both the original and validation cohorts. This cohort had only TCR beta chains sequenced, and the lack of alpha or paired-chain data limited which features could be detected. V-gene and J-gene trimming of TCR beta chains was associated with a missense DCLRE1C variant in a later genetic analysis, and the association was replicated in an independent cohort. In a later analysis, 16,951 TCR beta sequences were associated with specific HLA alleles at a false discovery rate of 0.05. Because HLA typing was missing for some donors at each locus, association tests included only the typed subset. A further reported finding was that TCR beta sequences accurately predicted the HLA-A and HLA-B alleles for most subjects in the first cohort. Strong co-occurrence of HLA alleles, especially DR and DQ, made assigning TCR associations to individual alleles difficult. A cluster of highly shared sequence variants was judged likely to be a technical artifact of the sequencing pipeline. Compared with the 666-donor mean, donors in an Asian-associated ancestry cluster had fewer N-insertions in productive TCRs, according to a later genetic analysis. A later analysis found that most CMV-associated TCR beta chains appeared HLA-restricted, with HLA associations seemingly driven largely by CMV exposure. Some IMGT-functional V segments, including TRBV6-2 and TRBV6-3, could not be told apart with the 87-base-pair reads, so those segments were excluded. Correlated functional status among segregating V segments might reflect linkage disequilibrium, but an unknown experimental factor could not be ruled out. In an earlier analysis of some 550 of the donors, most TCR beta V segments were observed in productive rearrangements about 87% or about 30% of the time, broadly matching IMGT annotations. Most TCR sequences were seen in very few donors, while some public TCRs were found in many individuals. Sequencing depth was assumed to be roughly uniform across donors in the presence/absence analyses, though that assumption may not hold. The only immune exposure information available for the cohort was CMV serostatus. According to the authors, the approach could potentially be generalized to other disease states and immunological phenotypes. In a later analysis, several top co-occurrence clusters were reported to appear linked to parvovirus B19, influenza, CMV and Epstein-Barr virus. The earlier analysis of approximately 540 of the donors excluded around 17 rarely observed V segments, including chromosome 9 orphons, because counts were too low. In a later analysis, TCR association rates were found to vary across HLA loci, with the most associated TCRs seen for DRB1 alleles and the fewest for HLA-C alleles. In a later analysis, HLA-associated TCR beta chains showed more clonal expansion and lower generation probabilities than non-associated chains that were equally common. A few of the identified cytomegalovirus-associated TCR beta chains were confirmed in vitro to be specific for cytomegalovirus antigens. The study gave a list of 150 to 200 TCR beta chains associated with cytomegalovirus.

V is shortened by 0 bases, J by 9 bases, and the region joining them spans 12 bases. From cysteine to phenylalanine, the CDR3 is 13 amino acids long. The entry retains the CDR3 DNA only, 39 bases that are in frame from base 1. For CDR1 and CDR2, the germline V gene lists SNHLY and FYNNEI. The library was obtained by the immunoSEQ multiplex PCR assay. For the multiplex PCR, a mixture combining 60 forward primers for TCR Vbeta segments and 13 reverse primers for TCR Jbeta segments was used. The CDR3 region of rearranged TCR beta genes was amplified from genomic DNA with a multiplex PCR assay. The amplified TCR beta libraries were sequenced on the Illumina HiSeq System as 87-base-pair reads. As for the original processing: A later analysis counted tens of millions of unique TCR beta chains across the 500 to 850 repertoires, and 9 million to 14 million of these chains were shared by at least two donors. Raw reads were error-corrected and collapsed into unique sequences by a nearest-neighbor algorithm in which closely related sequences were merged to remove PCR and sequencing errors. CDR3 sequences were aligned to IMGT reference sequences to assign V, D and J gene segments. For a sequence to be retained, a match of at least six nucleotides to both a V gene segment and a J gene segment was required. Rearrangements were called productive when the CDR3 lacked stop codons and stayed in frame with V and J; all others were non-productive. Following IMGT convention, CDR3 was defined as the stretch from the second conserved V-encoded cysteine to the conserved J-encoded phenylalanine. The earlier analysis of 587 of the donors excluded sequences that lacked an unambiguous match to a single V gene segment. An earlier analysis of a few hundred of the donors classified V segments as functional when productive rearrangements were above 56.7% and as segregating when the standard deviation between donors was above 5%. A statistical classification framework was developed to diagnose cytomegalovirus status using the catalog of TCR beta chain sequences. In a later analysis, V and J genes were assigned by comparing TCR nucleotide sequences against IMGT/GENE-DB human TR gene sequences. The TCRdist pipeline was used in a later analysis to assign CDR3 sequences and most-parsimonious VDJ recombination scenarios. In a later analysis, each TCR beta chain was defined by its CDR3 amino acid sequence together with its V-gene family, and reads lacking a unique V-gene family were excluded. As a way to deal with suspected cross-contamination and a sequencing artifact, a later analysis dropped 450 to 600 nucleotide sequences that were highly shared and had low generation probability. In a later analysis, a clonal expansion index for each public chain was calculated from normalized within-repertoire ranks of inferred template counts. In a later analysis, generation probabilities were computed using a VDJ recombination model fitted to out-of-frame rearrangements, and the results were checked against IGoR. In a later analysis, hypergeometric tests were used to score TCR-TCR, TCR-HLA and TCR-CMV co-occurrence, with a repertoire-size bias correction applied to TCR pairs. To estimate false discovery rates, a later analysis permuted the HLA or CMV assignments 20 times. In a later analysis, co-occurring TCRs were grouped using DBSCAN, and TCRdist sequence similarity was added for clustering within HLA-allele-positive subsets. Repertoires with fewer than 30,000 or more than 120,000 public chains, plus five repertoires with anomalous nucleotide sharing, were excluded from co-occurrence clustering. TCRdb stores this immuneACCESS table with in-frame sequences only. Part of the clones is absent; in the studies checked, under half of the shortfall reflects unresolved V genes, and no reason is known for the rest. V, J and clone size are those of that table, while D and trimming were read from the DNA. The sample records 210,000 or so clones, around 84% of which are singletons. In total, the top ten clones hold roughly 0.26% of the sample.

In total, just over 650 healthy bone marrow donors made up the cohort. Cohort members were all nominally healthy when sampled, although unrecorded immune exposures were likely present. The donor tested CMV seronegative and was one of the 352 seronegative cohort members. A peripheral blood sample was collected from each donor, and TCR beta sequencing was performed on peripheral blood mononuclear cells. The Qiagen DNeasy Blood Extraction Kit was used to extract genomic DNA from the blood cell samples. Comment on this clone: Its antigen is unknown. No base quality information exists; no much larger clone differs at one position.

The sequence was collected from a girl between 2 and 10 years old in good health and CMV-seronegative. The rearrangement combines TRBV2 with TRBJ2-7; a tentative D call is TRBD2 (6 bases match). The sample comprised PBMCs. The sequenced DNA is TGTGCCAGCAGTGAAGCGCGGGGAGTGGGGCAGTACTTC. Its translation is CASSEARGVGQYF.